A selection of T cell receptor beta chains follows, all from one sample in a study of control samples from healthy donors and cancer patients. Profiling relied on immunoSEQ multiplex PCR, and the TCRdb table lists in-frame clones only, not all of them. The sample lists 150,000 or so clones; approximately 94% were seen once. The specimen was blood. The origin of the receptors is a man aged 35-49 years in good health. CDR3s include the opening cysteine and the closing phenylalanine or tryptophan. Fields, in order: clone size, D gene, V gene, J gene, CDR3 protein, CDR3 DNA. D genes are given only for firm matches. Only part of the rows carry a size: once, few, many, or a class if the clone is expanded.

NA	NA	TRBV19	TRBJ1-2	CASTHPSGTSYGYTF	TGTGCCAGTACCCACCCGTCCGGGACTTCGTATGGCTACACCTTC
NA	NA	TRBV7-9	TRBJ2-7	CASSLVDYEQYF	TGTGCCAGCAGCTTAGTAGACTACGAGCAGTACTTC
NA	TRBD1	TRBV30	TRBJ2-7	CAWSPRGYEQYF	TGTGCCTGGAGTCCCAGGGGGTACGAGCAGTACTTC
NA	NA	TRBV5-1	TRBJ2-2	CASSSTSPGELFF	TGCGCCAGCAGCTCTACTAGTCCCGGGGAGCTGTTTTTT
NA	TRBD1	TRBV27	TRBJ1-6	CASSSPTGTGDLPLHF	TGTGCCAGCAGCTCACCCACCGGGACAGGGGACTTACCCCTCCACTTT
NA	TRBD1	TRBV19	TRBJ1-2	CARGQGNNYGYTF	TGTGCCAGAGGACAGGGAAATAACTATGGCTACACCTTC
NA	TRBD1	TRBV11-2	TRBJ1-1	CASSFRTGGNLNTEAFF	TGTGCCAGCAGCTTCAGGACAGGGGGAAATCTGAACACTGAAGCTTTCTTT
NA	TRBD2	TRBV7-2	TRBJ2-3	CASSLIGTSGGDTQYF	TGTGCCAGCAGCTTAATAGGGACTAGCGGGGGGGATACGCAGTATTTT
NA	TRBD1	TRBV18	TRBJ1-3	CASSPSPSGTGVYF	TGTGCCAGCTCACCGTCACCTTCCGGGACAGGGGTATATTTT
NA	NA	TRBV11-2	TRBJ1-1	CASSLGRGGTEAFF	TGTGCCAGCAGCTTAGGGCGGGGAGGGACTGAAGCTTTCTTT
NA	TRBD1	TRBV9	TRBJ1-1	CASSVGRQGNTEAFF	TGTGCCAGCAGCGTAGGGAGACAGGGGAACACTGAAGCTTTCTTT
once	NA	TRBV5-1	TRBJ2-7	CASSLDTPAYEQYF	TGCGCCAGCAGCTTGGACACGCCTGCTTACGAGCAGTACTTC
once	TRBD2	TRBV14	TRBJ2-2	CASSGLAGGLNTGELFF	TGTGCCAGCAGTGGACTAGCGGGGGGGCTGAACACCGGGGAGCTGTTTTTT
NA	NA	TRBV30	TRBJ1-1	CAWRRGLRTEAFF	TGTGCCTGGAGAAGAGGTCTTCGAACTGAAGCTTTCTTT
NA	TRBD2	TRBV6-5	TRBJ2-7	CASSLGLAGGSEQYF	TGTGCCAGCAGCCTGGGACTAGCGGGGGGGTCCGAGCAGTACTTC
NA	NA	TRBV28	TRBJ1-4	CASSRDGGLKMVFF	TGTGCCAGCAGCAGGGACGGGGGGCTAAAAATGGTGTTTTTT
NA	TRBD1	TRBV6-5	TRBJ1-2	CASVAGTGEAYGYTF	TGTGCCAGCGTGGCCGGGACAGGGGAAGCCTATGGCTACACCTTC
NA	NA	TRBV28	TRBJ1-5	CASKDGGANQPQHF	TGTGCCAGCAAGGACGGGGGCGCTAATCAGCCCCAGCATTTT
NA	NA	TRBV25-1	TRBJ1-2	CASSDRDYGYTF	TGTGCCAGCAGTGACAGGGACTATGGCTACACCTTC
NA	NA	TRBV6-2/TRBV6-3	TRBJ1-1	CASSYLKGHTEAFF	TGTGCCAGCAGTTACTTAAAGGGACACACTGAAGCTTTCTTT
NA	NA	TRBV7-9	TRBJ1-5	CASSRDGNSNQPQHF	TGTGCCAGCAGCCGGGACGGCAATAGCAATCAGCCCCAGCATTTT
NA	NA	TRBV28	TRBJ1-2	CASSSPGTTNYGYTF	TGTGCCAGCAGTTCCCCGGGGACAACTAACTATGGCTACACCTTC
NA	NA	TRBV28	TRBJ2-3	CASSLARGGYTQYF	TGTGCCAGCAGTTTAGCGCGGGGTGGATATACGCAGTATTTT
NA	NA	TRBV27	TRBJ1-5	CASSLFGQPQHF	TGTGCCAGCAGTTTATTTGGTCAGCCCCAGCATTTT